The entry that follows covers one T cell receptor (beta chain) sequence. V was shortened by 5 bases and J by 6 bases, with 17 bases between the two germline ends. This CDR3 region has 13 residues. Germline V gene sequence: CDR1 SQVTM, CDR2 ANQGSEA. The data belong to a study of shared T cell receptors in the human thymus. Sequenced by immunoSEQ multiplex PCR; TCRdb stores in-frame clones only, minus some. This sample has about 710,000 clones, with around 87% found just once. The sample was also reused in another study, on human thymus T cells. That paper notes: All donors were healthy Finnish infants who were undergoing corrective surgery to treat congenital heart defects. The authors found apparently biased V and J gene usage in thymic and blood repertoires. Among unrelated individuals, related research reported thymic repertoires that overlapped highly.

The chain is built from TRBV29-1 and TRBJ2-7, with D possibly matching TRBD1 (6 bases). The clonotype originates from a boy younger than two with a congenital heart defect. The sample comprised thymocytes. The CDR3 loop is CSVLDSPRSEQYF. Written as DNA, the CDR3 is TGCAGCGTTTTGGACAGTCCTAGGTCCGAGCAGTACTTC.